One sample yielded the 17 T cell receptor beta chains listed below, sequenced in a study of shared clonotypes between healthy human individuals (dated by TCRdb to 2018 to 2021). The library was generated by the immunoSEQ multiplex PCR assay. TCRdb took this table from immuneACCESS and kept in-frame rearrangements with V and J called. Such tables lack part of the clones; where checked against another copy, unresolved V genes explain under half of the gap, and the rest is unexplained. The sample has about 2.3 million clones on record, more than 80% of them singletons. The biggest ten clones account for approximately 0.4% of the sample. Input material: naive CD4+ T cells from PBMCs. What the cell subset or site label conveys for this sample: CD45RA+ positively selected. Receptors originate from a man aged 18 to 35 in good health. Some clones in this sample may be carry-over from other donors' samples.

CDR3 nucleotides: TGTGCCAGCAGCCGAGCTTCCTTGACCGAGGACACTGAAGCTTTCTTT. Translated, it gives CASSRASLTEDTEAFF. V and J are TRBV28 and TRBJ1-1; D unclear. V lost 6 bases and J lost 3, with 20 bases in between. The CDR3 runs 16 residues. Germline-derived CDR1 and CDR2 are MDHEN and SYDVKM. The variable domain in full, with the rest retrieved from reference TRBV28 and TRBJ1-1, is DVKVTQSSRYLVKRTGEKVFLECVQDMDHENMFWYRQDPGLGLRLIYFSYDVKMKEKGDIPEGYSVSREKKERFSLILESASTNQTSMYLCASSRASLTEDTEAFFGQGTRLTVV.

The chain combines TRBV7-3 with TRBJ2-2; TRBD1 aligns across 7 bases. CDR3 size: 15 residues. Germline V gene sequence: CDR1 SGHTA, CDR2 FQGTGA. The V segment lost 2 bases and the J segment 4 bases; nucleotides outside the gene matches: 4. CDR3 in DNA: TGTGCCAGCAGCTTACGGGACAGCACCACCGGGGAGCTGTTTTTT. Protein sequence: CASSLRDSTTGELFF. Supplemented by reference TRBV7-3 and TRBJ2-2, the full variable domain reads GAGVSQTPSNKVTEKGKYVELRCDPISGHTALYWYRQSLGQGPEFLIYFQGTGAADDSGLPNDRFFAVRPEGSVSTLKIQRTERGDSAVYLCASSLRDSTTGELFFGEGSRLTVL.

The chain is built from TRBV6-1 and TRBJ1-2; 12 bases are shared with TRBD1. Germline-derived CDR1 and CDR2 are MNHNS and SASEGT. The J segment lost 6 bases and the V segment lost 2 bases, leaving 7 bases of the junction unmatched. The CDR3 runs 16 residues. In nucleotides, the CDR3 is TGTGCCAGCAGTGAACCGGGACGGGACAGGGGGCATGGCTACACCTTC. Encoded protein: CASSEPGRDRGHGYTF.

CDR3 sequence: CSAGQGETQYF. The CDR3 DNA is TGCAGTGCTGGACAGGGGGAGACCCAGTACTTC. The gene calls are TRBV20-1 and TRBJ2-5; 9 positions match TRBD1. The germline V gene encodes CDR1 DFQATT and CDR2 SNEGSKA (reference sequence). Trimming removed 5 bases from V and 5 bases from J; junction bases left unmatched: 0. The CDR3 has 11 residues.

This chain joins TRBV6-6 and TRBJ2-3; 10 nucleotides match TRBD1. Trimming took 6 bases from V and 2 from J; bases not matched to a gene: 5. The CDR3 length is 15 residues. Per the germline V gene, CDR1 is MNHNY and CDR2 is SVGAGI (reference sequence). CDR3 DNA sequence: TGTGCCAGCAGGTCCGGGACAGGGGTCACAGATACGCAGTATTTT. This translates into CASRSGTGVTDTQYF.

The V gene is TRBV7-3, the J gene TRBJ1-1; TRBD1 agrees at 9 bases. The V gene's germline CDR1 is SGHTA and CDR2 FQGTGA. Trimming took 5 bases from V and 6 from J; bases not matched to a gene: 7. The CDR3 covers 14 residues. CDR3 protein: CASSPTGGGAEAFF. CDR3 nucleotides: TGTGCCAGCAGCCCGACAGGGGGTGGGGCTGAAGCTTTCTTT.

V gene TRBV9 combines with J gene TRBJ2-5; 8 bases are shared with TRBD1. Germline trimming cut 10 bases from V and 5 bases from J; bases unmatched to any gene: 10. The CDR3 has 13 amino acids. The V gene's germline CDR1 is SGDLS and CDR2 YYNGEE. The CDR3 loop is CASGQGAWETQYF. DNA of the CDR3: TGTGCCTCGGGTCAGGGGGCTTGGGAGACCCAGTACTTC.

This clone was seen once. The genes are TRBV9 and TRBJ2-1, with 10 bases aligning to TRBD2. Germline V CDR1 and CDR2: SGDLS, YYNGEE. This CDR3 has 16 amino acids. V lost 4 bases and J lost 3; bases outside the gene matches: 7. CDR3 sequence reads: CASSLTGTSDYNEQFF. The CDR3 region has the DNA TGTGCCAGCAGCTTAACCGGGACTAGCGACTACAATGAGCAGTTCTTC.

The V gene is TRBV18, the J gene TRBJ1-5; tentative D call: TRBD1 (6 bases). The V end was cut by 2 bases, the J end by 3 bases, with 17 bases between. Germline V gene lookup returns CDR1 KGHSH and CDR2 LQKENI. CDR3 size: 17 residues. DNA of the CDR3: TGTGCCAGCTCACCAGGGGGCAGGGAGAGGGTCAATCAGCCCCAGCATTTT. Amino acids: CASSPGGRERVNQPQHF.

This clone came up once. The chain has TRBV5-8 and TRBJ1-2, with D unclear. Trimming shortened V by 4 bases and J by 3 bases, and 7 bases separated the two germline ends. Germline values: CDR1 SGHTS, CDR2 YDEGEE. The CDR3 spans 12 residues. The CDR3 DNA follows: TGTGCCAGCAGCCCAGCTGACTATGGCTACACCTTC. Encoded protein: CASSPADYGYTF.

V and J are TRBV6-5 and TRBJ2-7, with D possibly being TRBD1 (5 bases). The V end was cut by 6 bases, the J end by 3 bases, with 15 bases between. This CDR3 is 14 amino acids long. Germline-derived CDR1 and CDR2 are MNHEY and SVGAGI. CDR3: CASSPRQRYYEQYF. CDR3 DNA sequence: TGTGCCAGCAGCCCCCGACAGAGATACTACGAGCAGTACTTC.

The V and J genes are TRBV11-3 and TRBJ2-2, with no clear D. Germline assignment: CDR1 SGHNT and CDR2 YENEEA. This CDR3 region has 12 residues. Trimming took off 4 bases at V and 7 bases at J, with 7 bases between the two ends. CDR3 region: CASSSWGGELFF. The CDR3 nucleotides are TGTGCCAGCAGCTCGTGGGGCGGGGAGCTGTTTTTT.

The chain carries TRBV4-1 and TRBJ2-3; TRBD1 is a possible D gene (6 bases). The V end lost 3 bases, the J end lost 5 bases, and 18 bases lay between the germline ends. This CDR3 contains 16 residues. Germline V gives CDR1 MGHRA, CDR2 YSYEKL. The CDR3 spells CASSHEYRASRDTQYF. In DNA form, the CDR3 reads TGCGCCAGCAGCCATGAATACAGGGCCTCTAGAGATACGCAGTATTTT.

The chain combines TRBV2 with TRBJ2-3; 7 positions match TRBD2. CDR1 is SNHLY and CDR2 is FYNNEI in the germline V gene. After removal of 6 bases from V and 2 bases from J, the junction contained 11 bases not matched to a gene. The CDR3 is 16 residues long. The CDR3 spells CASRGDRTSATDTQYF. Here the CDR3 DNA reads TGTGCCAGCAGGGGCGACAGAACTAGCGCCACAGATACGCAGTATTTT.

CDR3: CASSYTGINYGYTF. The CDR3 nucleotides are TGTGCCAGCAGCTATACAGGGATTAACTATGGCTACACCTTC. The chain employs TRBV7-9 and TRBJ1-2; maybe TRBD1 (6 bases). This CDR3 contains 14 residues. Per the germline V gene, CDR1 is SEHNR and CDR2 is FQNEAQ (reference sequence). V shed 4 bases and J shed 1 base, with 10 bases lying between them.

Note on this clone: Other nucleotide sequences from this sample produce the same CDR3. The chain recombines TRBV30 with TRBJ2-7; a weak D match, TRBD2 (6 bases). CDR1 and CDR2 from the germline V gene are GTSNPN and SVGIG (reference sequence). This CDR3 is built from 14 residues. V lost 0 bases and J lost 1, with 10 bases in between. CDR3 protein: CAWSVGRGSYEQYF. The CDR3 region has the DNA TGTGCCTGGAGTGTTGGGCGGGGTTCCTACGAGCAGTACTTC.

The genes are TRBV6-5 and TRBJ1-3; unclear D gene. This CDR3 spans 16 amino acids. Per the germline V gene, CDR1 is MNHEY and CDR2 is SVGAGI. The germline V and J ends were trimmed by 4 bases and 0 bases, with 13 bases remaining between them. The CDR3 loop reads CASSLRQPRSGNTIYF. The CDR3 nucleotides are TGTGCCAGCAGTTTGCGCCAGCCGCGCTCTGGAAACACCATATATTTT.